This entry is about one T cell receptor (beta chain). Its antigen is still unknown. Produced via immunoSEQ multiplex PCR; TCRdb's table is partial and in-frame only. Of about 72,000 clones listed, approximately 84% are singletons. Germline CDR1 and CDR2: KGHSH and LQKENI. The CDR3 consists of 14 residues. The trim removed 6 bases at V and 1 base at J, leaving 2 bases unmatched. This record belongs to a study of T cells in localized non-small cell lung cancer. Notes on the study in general: Clonality of T cells reached its maximum in uninvolved adjacent lung, surpassing tumor. For the top 100 tumor clones, a median roughly 53 also appeared in adjacent lung.

The chain couples TRBV18 to TRBJ2-1, with 8 bases fitting TRBD1. The sample here was peripheral blood, taken before any cancer treatment. The receptor was derived from a female donor at least 60 years old with stage I lung adenocarcinoma. The CDR3: CASSQGASYNEQFF. The CDR3 coding sequence is TGTGCCAGCTCTCAGGGGGCTTCCTACAATGAGCAGTTCTTC.